Presented here are 5 T cell receptor beta chains from one specimen sequenced in a study of cytomegalovirus exposure and HLA in healthy donors. Amplification used 60 Vbeta primers and 13 Jbeta primers. Method: immunoSEQ multiplex PCR; TCRdb's copy keeps in-frame clones and lacks some. In the table there are 130,000 to 150,000 clones, around two thirds of which are singletons. Sequenced: PBMCs. The source is a man aged 18 to 30 in good health and CMV-seropositive.

The chain joins TRBV30 to TRBJ1-2; D unclear. Germline values: CDR1 GTSNPN, CDR2 SVGIG (reference sequence). CDR3 length: 11 residues. V lost 0 bases and J 5 bases, leaving 4 bases between the germline ends. The CDR3 region is CAWSVSYGYTF. CDR3 nucleotides: TGTGCCTGGAGTGTTTCATATGGCTACACCTTC.

The V call is TRBV5-1, the J call TRBJ2-5; 7 nucleotides agree with TRBD2. Germline assignment: CDR1 SGHRS and CDR2 YFSETQ. The V gene end was trimmed by 4 bases and the J gene end by 7 bases; junction bases not matched to a gene: 10. The CDR3 contains 14 residues. CDR3 DNA sequence: TGCGCCAGCAGCCTGGGGCTAGCGGTGGTGACCCAGTACTTC. Protein: CASSLGLAVVTQYF. Full variable domain (outside the CDR3, taken from reference TRBV5-1 and TRBJ2-5): KAGVTQTPRYLIKTRGQQVTLSCSPISGHRSVSWYQQTPGQGLQFLFEYFSETQRNKGNFPGRFSGRQFSNSRSEMNVSTLELGDSALYLCASSLGLAVVTQYFGPGTRLLVL.

V gene TRBV18 combines with J gene TRBJ2-7; 11 bases agree with TRBD1. V lost 9 bases, J lost 3 bases, and 4 bases stayed unmatched. CDR1 and CDR2 (germline): KGHSH, LQKENI. This CDR3 is built from 13 residues. This chain's CDR3 is CASSGTGGYEQYF. CDR3 DNA sequence: TGTGCCAGTTCCGGGACAGGGGGCTACGAGCAGTACTTC.

The chain has TRBV18 and TRBJ2-3; no clear D. Per the germline V gene, CDR1 is KGHSH and CDR2 is LQKENI. The CDR3 totals 13 residues. The V end was cut by 8 bases, the J end by 4 bases, with 13 bases between. The CDR3 coding sequence is TGTGCCAGCCGAGGCCTCATTGCAGATACGCAGTATTTT. Its protein is CASRGLIADTQYF.

This clone has a handful of counts. This chain connects TRBV11-1 to TRBJ2-2, with 9 positions matching TRBD1. The germline V gene encodes CDR1 SGHAT and CDR2 FQDESV (reference sequence). CDR3 length: 15 amino acids. V lost 4 bases and J lost 4; bases outside the gene matches: 4. The CDR3 loop is CASSWDRATTGELFF. CDR3 sequence (DNA): TGTGCCAGCAGCTGGGACAGGGCGACCACCGGGGAGCTGTTTTTT. Drawing the rest from reference TRBV11-1 and TRBJ2-2, the complete variable domain is EAEVAQSPRYKITEKSQAVAFWCDPISGHATLYWYRQILGQGPELLVQFQDESVVDDSQLPKDRFSAERLKGVDSTLKIQPAELGDSAMYLCASSWDRATTGELFFGEGSRLTVL.